This record concerns one T cell receptor beta chain sequence. This entry comes from a study of T cells in Graves' hyperthyroidism and ophthalmopathy. V was clipped by 7 bases and J by 6 bases, with 18 bases between them. Germline lookup yields CDR1 MGHDK and CDR2 SYGVNS. The length of the CDR3 is 14 residues. Amplified TCR beta CDR3 regions derived from RNA transcripts. A first-round RT-PCR of the TCR CDR3 used the HTBI primer set. TCRdb ran MiXCR on the multiplex PCR reads and lists one entry per CDR3 protein. The data contain roughly 500,000 distinct CDR3 sequences, about 45% of them singletons. Exclusion of patients followed from uncontrolled infection, other autoimmune disease, pregnancy or lactation. Used for diagnoses were clinical symptoms, serum thyroxine and TRAb, thyroid ultrasound and orbital computed tomography.

The sequence came from an adult woman with Graves' disease, either hyperthyroidism or ophthalmopathy (not recorded which). The chain couples TRBV25-1 to TRBJ1-2; possible D gene TRBD1, 5 bases. The sample was peripheral blood or thyroid tissue (not recorded which). Written as DNA, the CDR3 is TGTGCCAGCACCCGGGACCGCAGCCGGGATGGCTACACCTTC. Translating gives CASTRDRSRDGYTF.